Reported below is one T cell receptor beta chain. This sample is drawn from a study of technical replicates of blood from several donors. Sequenced by immunoSEQ multiplex PCR; TCRdb stores in-frame clones only, minus some. Counted here are more than 65,000 clones, around 96% occurring once; the ten biggest clones make up more than 0.35%. V shed 3 bases and J 6 bases; nucleotides not matched to a gene: 4. Germline loops: CDR1 SGDLS, CDR2 YYNGEE. The CDR3 is 13 amino acids. The rearrangement joins TRBV9 to TRBJ2-3, with TRBD1 identical over 7 bases. The sequence was collected from a human donor in good health. The sample taken for sequencing was T cells isolated from PBMCs. The CDR3 sequence: CASSGTGIDTQYF. The CDR3, as DNA: TGTGCCAGCAGCGGGACAGGAATTGATACGCAGTATTTT.